The 2 T cell receptor gamma chains reported below all come from one sample, sequenced in a study of γδ T cells in repeated Plasmodium falciparum infection. Flow sorting of PBMC yielded separate Vgamma9/Vdelta2+ and Vdelta2-negative gammadelta T cell populations for bulk repertoire analysis. TCRdb reanalysed the multiplex PCR reads via CATT. The sample records over 25,000 gamma-chain clones, around 3% being singletons. What was sequenced was gamma-delta T cells from blood. The receptors were gathered from a pool of human donors (malaria-infected and uninfected, not separated).

This clone has ten or more counts. V gene TRGV3 combines with J gene TRGJ1 or TRGJ2. Germline CDR1 and CDR2: VTNTFY and YDVSTARD (reference sequence). The CDR3 loop spans 13 amino acids. After removal of 1 base from V and 7 bases from J, the junction contained 7 bases not matched to a gene. The DNA for the CDR3 is TGTGCCACCTGGGACAGACCACCATATAAGAAACTCTTT. This gives the protein CATWDRPPYKKLF.

This clone was seen ten or more times. The protein that TCRdb holds for this DNA derives from a much larger clone and differs from the translated DNA at residue 6, which likely indicates a read error; the protein shown here is translated from the DNA. The rearrangement links TRGV2 to TRGJP1. The germline V gene encodes CDR1 EGSNGY and CDR2 YDSYNSKV. The CDR3 runs to 18 residues. V was clipped by 8 bases and J by 0 bases; unmatched bases: 18. This CDR3 reads CATSQVALKYTTGWFKIF. The DNA of the CDR3 is TGTGCCACCTCCCAGGTGGCTCTTAAATATACCACTGGTTGGTTCAAGATATTT.